This TCR beta chain came from a study of T cell repertoires in cytomegalovirus infection. For the study at large: Based on public TCR beta signatures, there were indications of CMV infection and of a matching HLA type. Points from the study as a whole: The ex vivo response was dominated by HLA-C-restricted CMV-specific TCR beta clonotypes.

Regarding this clonotype: Its antigen is undetermined.

The CDR3 is 14 amino acids. CDR1 is SEHNR and CDR2 is FQNEAQ in the germline V gene (reference sequence). V was cut by 1 base and J by 1 base, with 7 bases left in between. TCRdb ran MiXCR on the reads and lists one entry per CDR3 protein. The sample lists about 24,000 distinct CDR3 sequences; roughly 20% were seen once. The receptor was derived from a human donor in good health (CMV status not recorded). Some clones in this sample may be carry-over from other donors' samples. The sample was CD8+ T cells from cultured PBMCs, taken from culture after CMV antigen stimulation. The gene calls are TRBV7-9 and TRBJ2-5; D may match TRBD1 or TRBD2 (5 bases each). CDR3 sequence: CASSLVGPQETQYF. The CDR3 nucleotides read TGTGCCAGCAGCTTAGTGGGACCCCAAGAGACCCAGTACTTC.